The entry below describes one T cell receptor (beta chain). The antigen is undetermined. Between the trimmed V and J ends, which lost 4 bases and 4 bases, there was a span of 17 bases. The CDR3 covers 16 residues. Germline lookup yields CDR1 LGHDT and CDR2 YNNKEL (reference sequence). The data were taken from a study of blood T cells in healthy people across ages. Overall study findings and caveats: The long-lived group displayed more naive CD4+ cells, plus higher diversity, than the aged donors did.

Every sample yielded at least 6 million isolated PBMCs. Next came a second PCR, run for about 7 to 12 cycles, which used a sample-barcoded 5' primer along with a J-beta primer mix. Every cDNA molecule carried a tag from a template-switch adaptor bearing 12 random nucleotides. Each CDR3 protein gets one entry after TCRdb re-called the 5' RACE reads with MiXCR. The data contain around 970,000 distinct CDR3 sequences, roughly half of them seen just once; the ten biggest clones take up over 20%. The rearrangement links TRBV3-1 to TRBJ2-1; no clear D gene. This clonotype was obtained from an older woman in good health. The sequenced material came from blood. The CDR3 bases are TGTGCCAGCAGCCCCTCCGAATCAGGAAATTACAATGAGCAGTTCTTC. Translation gives CASSPSESGNYNEQFF.